This TCR beta chain is from a study of persistence of HIV-infected CD4 T cells. The wider study: Up to roughly 180 mL blood was drawn at multiple time points; a couple of donors had single-time leukapheresis.

V gave up 3 bases and J gave up 2 bases, with 9 bases separating them. The CDR3 sequence is 14 residues long. CDR1 is LNHDA and CDR2 is SQIVND in the germline V gene (reference sequence). The libraries were made with immunoSEQ version 4 in survey mode. Clones were read by immunoSEQ multiplex PCR, and TCRdb kept only the in-frame ones, dropping some. The data contain 40,000 to 55,000 clones, over 70% of them seen just once; the ten biggest clones take up about 3%. Lysates of CMV-infected fibroblasts at roughly 10 ug/mL stimulated these cells. CD40L/CD69 double-negative CD45RO-high memory CD4+ T cells were collected. For at least 4 years, plasma HIV-1 RNA was undetectable (<50 copies/mL). Before stimulation, PBMCs underwent CD8+ T cell depletion. This clone appeared a few times. What it binds is not known.

The chain links TRBV19 to TRBJ2-3, with D unclear. The receptor's source is an adult man with HIV who was CMV-seropositive. Here the sequenced sample was CD4+ T cells sorted from PBMCs after roughly 18-hour stimulation, taken from a patient who received antiretroviral therapy. The CDR3 region is CASSIRLLTDTQYF. In nucleotides, the CDR3 is TGTGCCAGTAGTATTCGACTGCTCACAGATACGCAGTATTTT.